The clone carrying this T cell receptor beta chain was seen more than once but under ten times. This CDR3 comprises 13 residues. The V end was cut by 5 bases, the J end by 7 bases, with 15 bases between. The data originate from a study of blood T cell repertoires in COVID-19. In the study overall: COVID-19 samples from acute and convalescent phases originated in the United States, Italy and Spain. In each case, the material was cDNA or gDNA derived from T cells, B-cell-depleted T cells, or PBMCs.

As processed by the authors: Reference gene primer amplification gave nucleated cell count estimates. Produced via immunoSEQ multiplex PCR; TCRdb's table is partial and in-frame only. The DNA was the basis for D and trimming; V, J and clone size are from that table. This sample carries 200,000 to 300,000 clones, about 80% of them seen once, and the ten largest clones take about 8.9%. The rearrangement joins TRBV12-3 or TRBV12-4 to TRBJ2-7, with D tentatively TRBD2 (6 bases). The sample was peripheral blood. The TCR originated in a man older than 75 with acute or convalescent COVID-19. The CDR3 sequence is CASSPSEGREQYF. Here the CDR3 DNA reads TGTGCCAGCAGTCCCTCGGAGGGAAGGGAGCAGTACTTC.